Listed below are T cell receptor beta chains from one sample, sequenced in a study of human CD8 memory T cell subsets. From the 5' RACE reads, TCRdb lists one entry per CDR3 protein and no DNA. The sample has under 11,000 distinct CDR3 sequences. Sequenced input: CD8+ T cells from PBMCs. Receptor source: a human donor in good health. The CDR3 runs from the conserved cysteine through the conserved F or W. Some rows have no size entry. The others give once, few or many, or a class for an expanded clone.

>NA|TRBJ2-7|TRBV11-2
CASSPGLGEDEQYF
>medium-sized|TRBJ2-1|TRBV19
CATAGSSYNEQFF
>NA|TRBJ2-2|TRBV7-9
CASSPTPLGQTTNTGELFF
>NA|TRBJ2-5|TRBV6-2/TRBV6-3
CASGQDYQETQYF
>NA|TRBJ2-7|TRBV5-6
CASSGSDEQYF
>NA|TRBJ2-2|TRBV2
CASRLLQGTGELFF
>NA|TRBJ2-1|TRBV20-1
CSARGTSGGLSYNEQFF
>NA|TRBJ2-3|TRBV4-2
CASSQDWDWGTLKTDTQYF
>NA|TRBJ2-3|TRBV11-2
CASSLVRAASTDTQYF
>NA|TRBJ2-7|TRBV30
CAGRETSSYEQYF
>NA|TRBJ1-1|TRBV19
CASSTSVLQGAFF
>NA|TRBJ2-7|TRBV12-3/TRBV12-4
CASSLEQNYEQYF
>NA|TRBJ2-7|TRBV6-2/TRBV6-3
CASRHIRDSYEQYF
>NA|TRBJ2-1|TRBV19
CASIGTSYNEQFF
>NA|TRBJ2-7|TRBV27
CASSFGPGYEQYF
>NA|TRBJ1-5|TRBV6-1
CASSEGWRQPQHF
>NA|TRBJ2-1|TRBV2
CATRPGGFRDEQFF
>NA|TRBJ2-7|TRBV6-1
CASRLLQAGSYEQYF
>NA|TRBJ2-7|TRBV11-2
CASSLDPEDRVVGNEQYF
>NA|TRBJ2-1|TRBV10-3
CAINGGGNEQFF
>medium-sized|TRBJ2-1|TRBV5-4
CASSLSGSPHEQFF
>NA|TRBJ2-7|TRBV6-5
CASSYSTEQYF
>NA|TRBJ1-4|TRBV4-1
CASSLDRGATEKLFF
>NA|TRBJ2-1|TRBV10-2
CASTSQGMSFYNEQFF
>NA|TRBJ1-5|TRBV27
CASSPTTGGLQPQHF
>medium-sized|TRBJ1-2|TRBV11-2
CASRPSQALYGYTF
>NA|TRBJ2-5|TRBV7-9
CASSLQGAETQYF
>NA|TRBJ2-1|TRBV20-1
CSARPGLAAPGSYNEQFF
>NA|TRBJ1-5|TRBV24-1
CATSDTTYQPQHF
>NA|TRBJ2-7|TRBV30
CAWSGESYEQYF
>NA|TRBJ2-2|TRBV5-1
CASSLLFADRGANTGELFF
>NA|TRBJ2-1|TRBV7-9
CASSFTRGRALHEQFF
>NA|TRBJ2-3|TRBV9
CASSAKTGTGTDTQYF
>NA|TRBJ1-1|TRBV4-1
CASIGLTNTEAFF
>NA|TRBJ2-3|TRBV7-6
CASSLEASGSRDTQYF
>NA|TRBJ2-7|TRBV20-1
CSARGTSGFSYEQYF
>NA|TRBJ2-7|TRBV29-1
CSVEGRGAYEQYF
>medium-sized|TRBJ2-7|TRBV10-3
CAISESGPEDEQYF
>NA|TRBJ1-5|TRBV28
CASSARGGQPQHF
>NA|TRBJ2-1|TRBV10-3
CAISVEGAGEQFF
>NA|TRBJ2-1|TRBV4-1
CASSQDPGNNEQFF
>NA|TRBJ2-3|TRBV5-4
CASSSEGEAKTDTQYF
>NA|TRBJ1-6|TRBV20-1
CSARLQGGNSPLHF
>medium-sized|TRBJ2-1|TRBV10-3
CAIRIGTGSSYNEQFF